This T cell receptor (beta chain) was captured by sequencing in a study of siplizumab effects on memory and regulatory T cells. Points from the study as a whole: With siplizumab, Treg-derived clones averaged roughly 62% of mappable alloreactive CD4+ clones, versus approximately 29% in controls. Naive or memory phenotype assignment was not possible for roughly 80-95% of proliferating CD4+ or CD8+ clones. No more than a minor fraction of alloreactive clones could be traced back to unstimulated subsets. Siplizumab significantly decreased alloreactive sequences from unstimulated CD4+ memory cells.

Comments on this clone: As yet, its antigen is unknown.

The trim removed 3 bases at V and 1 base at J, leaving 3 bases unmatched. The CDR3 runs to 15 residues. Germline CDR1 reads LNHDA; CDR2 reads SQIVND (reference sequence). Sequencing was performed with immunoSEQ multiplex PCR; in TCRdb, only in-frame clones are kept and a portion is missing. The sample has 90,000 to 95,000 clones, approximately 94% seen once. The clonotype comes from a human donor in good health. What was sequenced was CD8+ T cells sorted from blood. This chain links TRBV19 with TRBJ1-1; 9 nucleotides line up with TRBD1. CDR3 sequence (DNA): TGTGCCAGTAGTATCTCGACAGGGGGGAACACTGAAGCTTTCTTT. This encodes CASSISTGGNTEAFF.